Following are 12 T cell receptor beta chains from one sample sequenced in a study of regulatory T cells in long-lasting Graves disease. The TCR beta library used iRepertoire HTBI primers with Arm-PCR amplification of CDR3. TCRdb re-derived calls from the multiplex PCR reads in MiXCR, one entry per CDR3 protein. The sample holds over 450,000 distinct CDR3 sequences; 20% to 25% are singletons and the top ten take 7.1%. The time point is: persistent/refractory GD, antithyroid drugs over 5 years with positive TRAb. There was RNA extracted from PBMCs, and the TCR library was made from it. The sequences come from peripheral blood mononuclear cells (PBMCs), collected when the disease was refractory, from a patient treated with antithyroid drugs. These receptors came from a female donor with Graves disease.

This clonotype was counted at least ten times. The gene calls are TRBV20-1 and TRBJ1-5, with TRBD1 identical over 9 bases. Germline V gene data show CDR1 as DFQATT and CDR2 as SNEGSKA (reference sequence). The CDR3 runs 15 residues. V gave up 3 bases and J gave up 1 base; unmatched junction bases: 4. CDR3 sequence (DNA): TGCAGTGCTAGGGGACAGGGCTTCAGCAATCAGCCCCAGCATTTT. Its translation is CSARGQGFSNQPQHF.

V usage is TRBV7-2 and J usage is TRBJ2-1; 10 bases match TRBD2. The CDR3 has 16 residues. Germline lookup yields CDR1 SGHTA and CDR2 FQGNSA. With 5 bases clipped from V and 0 bases from J, the junction kept 4 bases outside the gene matches. This CDR3 reads CASSHGTSDSYNEQFF. The CDR3 DNA reads as TGTGCCAGCAGCCATGGGACTAGCGACTCCTACAATGAGCAGTTCTTC.

This clonotype was picked up a small number of times. J is TRBJ1-1 and V is TRBV19; TRBD1 might be the D (5 bases). CDR3 length equals 15 residues. Germline V gives CDR1 LNHDA, CDR2 SQIVND (reference sequence). Between the trimmed V and J ends, which lost 7 bases and 2 bases, there was a span of 17 bases. CDR3 residues: CASTDSGTANTEAFF. CDR3 DNA: TGTGCCAGTACGGATTCCGGGACGGCAAACACTGAAGCTTTCTTT.

The V call is TRBV7-9, the J call TRBJ2-1; tentative D call: TRBD2 (7 bases). The germline CDR1 and CDR2 sequences are SEHNR and FQNEAQ (reference sequence). The CDR3 is 15 amino acids. Trimming left V 0 bases short and J 6 bases short, with 12 bases between. In DNA form, the CDR3 reads TGTGCCAGCAGCTTAGCGGGGGGGCCAGCCAATGAGCAGTTCTTC. This gives the protein CASSLAGGPANEQFF.

In this sample, this clonotype turned up many times. CDR3 loop: CASSSGTGHTEAFF. Written as DNA, the CDR3 is TGTGCCAGCAGTTCCGGGACAGGGCACACTGAAGCTTTCTTT. The chain carries TRBV28 and TRBJ1-1, with 9 bases fitting TRBD1. This CDR3 has 14 residues. Germline values: CDR1 MDHEN, CDR2 SYDVKM. With 4 bases clipped from V and 3 bases from J, the junction kept 3 bases outside the gene matches.

This clonotype has a handful of counts. The chain uses TRBV11-2 and TRBJ2-2; D tentatively reads TRBD1 or TRBD2 (5 bases each). V dropped 8 bases and J dropped 0 bases, with 13 bases sitting between them. CDR3 size: 15 residues. Germline values: CDR1 SGHAT, CDR2 FQNNGV. The CDR3 nucleotides are TGTGCCAGCTGGGGACGGCCTACGAACACCGGGGAGCTGTTTTTT. Protein sequence: CASWGRPTNTGELFF.

This clonotype was counted ten times or more. The chain uses TRBV28 and TRBJ2-1; the D is unclear. The V gene lost 5 bases and the J gene lost 7 bases, with 9 bases spanning the gap. Germline V CDR1 and CDR2: MDHEN, SYDVKM. CDR3 length equals 12 residues. CDR3 protein: CASSPHYNEQFF. The CDR3 bases are TGTGCCAGCAGTCCCCACTATAATGAGCAGTTCTTC.

This clonotype was seen repeatedly, ten times or more. The chain has TRBV6-5 and TRBJ1-2; D uncertain. The ends were cut back, 0 bases at V and 8 bases at J, with 13 bases in the middle. CDR1 MNHEY and CDR2 SVGAGI come from the germline V gene. This CDR3 contains 14 residues. The CDR3 DNA follows: TGTGCCAGCAGTTACTCGCAGGACTTAGGCGGCTACACCTTC. It encodes CASSYSQDLGGYTF.

This clonotype was seen only a few times. A much more abundant neighbour one base away suggests this may be a read error. The rearrangement links TRBV28 to TRBJ2-2, with D perhaps matching TRBD2 (6 bases). This CDR3 spans 14 amino acids. Germline loops: CDR1 MDHEN, CDR2 SYDVKM. The CDR3 loop reads CASSKAGDTRELFF. The CDR3 nucleotides read TGTGCCAGCAGTAAAGCGGGTGACACCAGGGAGCTGTTTTTT. Combining the CDR3 with reference TRBV28 and TRBJ2-2 gives the whole variable domain DVKVTQSSRYLVKRTGEKVFLECVQDMDHENMFWYRQDPGLGLRLIYFSYDVKMKEKGDIPEGYSVSREKKERFSLILESASTNQTSMYLCASSKAGDTRELFFGEGSRLTVL.

This clonotype was counted at least ten times. The chain links TRBV3-1 to TRBJ2-2; D is uncertain. The CDR3 is 13 amino acids. The ends were cut back, 2 bases at V and 6 bases at J, with 7 bases in the middle. From germline, CDR1 is LGHDT and CDR2 YNNKEL (reference sequence). As DNA, the CDR3 is TGTGCCAGCAGCCAAAGTTTGGCCGGGGAGCTGTTTTTT. Amino acid sequence: CASSQSLAGELFF.

In the case of this clonotype: A much larger clonotype is one base distant, so this may be a read error. The missing conserved phenylalanine or tryptophan at the end of this CDR3 makes a read error likely. The chain uses TRBV29-1 and TRBJ2-7; no clear D. Trimming removed 6 bases at V and 0 bases at J, with 9 bases between. CDR1 and CDR2 (germline): SQVTM, ANQGSEA. This CDR3 comprises 12 residues. The CDR3 loop is CSVHMSSYEQYL. CDR3 DNA sequence: TGCAGCGTCCACATGAGCTCCTACGAGCAGTACCTC.

V usage is TRBV6-2 or TRBV6-3 and J usage is TRBJ2-7, with D unclear. Trimming left V 7 bases short and J 2 bases short, with 12 bases between. The length of the CDR3 is 13 residues. Germline CDR1 and CDR2: MNHEY and SVGEGT. The CDR3 loop reads CASKSTVTYEQYF. CDR3 DNA sequence: TGTGCCAGCAAATCCACTGTTACCTACGAGCAGTACTTC.